The clone carrying this TCR beta chain was counted once. Its antigen is undetermined. Germline CDR1 is MNHEY and CDR2 is SVGAGI. The CDR3 sequence is 15 residues long. Trimming took 6 bases from V and 4 from J, leaving 16 bases between them. The data were obtained in a study of T cell responses to AZD1222 COVID-19 vaccine. General observations from the study: White British people made up most donors, females outnumbered males, and clonal diversity was possibly underestimated. Nearly half of unique spike-specific TCRs reportedly avoided B.1.351 and B.1.1.7 mutated regions. Spike-specific TCR breadth and depth grew following two AZD1222 doses.

Generated by immunoSEQ multiplex PCR, the TCRdb table keeps only in-frame clones and is missing some. The table has 100,000 to 150,000 clones, 75% to 95% seen once. This sequence joins TRBV6-5 and TRBJ1-5; perhaps TRBD1 as D (5 bases). The sequence was obtained from an adult in good health. This sample comprised peripheral blood, obtained on day 0 of AZD1222 vaccination. For the CDR3, the DNA is TGTGCCAGCAGCCAAGACAGTAATAGGAATCAGCCCCAGCATTTT. Translation gives CASSQDSNRNQPQHF.